Listed here is a single TCR beta chain. The entry originates in a study of T cell clonotyping in hematopoietic cell transplantation. This table comes from immunoSEQ multiplex PCR, and its TCRdb copy is limited to in-frame clones, with some not included. The data hold 45,000 to 60,000 clones, with 86% observed a single time. Time point reported: recipient sample about 28 days before transplant, after cytoreduction. This receptor was taken from a man aged 60 to 69 with biphenotypic leukemia. Some clones in this sample may be carry-over from other donors' samples. This sample comprised peripheral blood mononuclear cells, obtained before stem cell transplant.

For the CDR3, the DNA is TGTGCCAGCAGCCGGTATTCAGGGTACGAGCAGTACTTC. As protein: CASSRYSGYEQYF. The chain carries TRBV7-8 and TRBJ2-7; D may be TRBD1 (5 bases). V was pared by 5 bases and J by 4 bases, with 12 bases between. Germline V CDR1 and CDR2: SGHVS, FQNEAQ. This CDR3 region has 13 residues.